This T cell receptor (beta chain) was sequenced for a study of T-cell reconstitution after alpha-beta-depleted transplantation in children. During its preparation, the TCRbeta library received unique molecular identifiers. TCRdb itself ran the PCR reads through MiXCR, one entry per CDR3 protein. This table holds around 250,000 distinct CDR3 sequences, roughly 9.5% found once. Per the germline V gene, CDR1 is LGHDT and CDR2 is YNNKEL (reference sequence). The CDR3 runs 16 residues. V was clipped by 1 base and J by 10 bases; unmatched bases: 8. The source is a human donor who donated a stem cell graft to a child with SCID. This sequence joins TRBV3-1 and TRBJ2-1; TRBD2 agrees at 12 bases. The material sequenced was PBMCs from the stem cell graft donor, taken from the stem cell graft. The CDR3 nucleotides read TGTGCCAGCAGCCAAGGACTAGCGGGGGCTATTGGCGAGCAGTTCTTC. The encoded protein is CASSQGLAGAIGEQFF.